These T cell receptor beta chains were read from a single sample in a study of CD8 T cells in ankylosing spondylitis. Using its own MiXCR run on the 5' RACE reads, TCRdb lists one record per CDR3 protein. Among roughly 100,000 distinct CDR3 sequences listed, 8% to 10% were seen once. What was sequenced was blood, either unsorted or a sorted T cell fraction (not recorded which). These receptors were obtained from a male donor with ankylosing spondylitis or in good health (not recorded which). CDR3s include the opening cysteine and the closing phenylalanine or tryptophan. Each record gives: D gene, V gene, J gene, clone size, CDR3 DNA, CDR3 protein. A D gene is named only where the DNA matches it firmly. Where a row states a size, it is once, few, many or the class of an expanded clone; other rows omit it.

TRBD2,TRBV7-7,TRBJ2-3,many,TGTGCTAGCAGCGAGTTTAGCGGGGGGACAGATACGCAGTATTTT,CASSEFSGGTDTQYF
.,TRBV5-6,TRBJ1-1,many,TGTGCCAGCAGCTTCCTACAGGTACGGAGCGACACTGAAGCTTTCTTT,CASSFLQVRSDTEAFF
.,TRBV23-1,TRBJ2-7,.,TGCGCCAGCAGGGTACAGGAGGTAGTCTTTATCTACGAGCAGTACTTC,CASRVQEVVFIYEQYF
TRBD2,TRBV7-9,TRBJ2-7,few,TGTGCCAGCAGCATGATAGCGGGAATCGAGCAGTACTTC,CASSMIAGIEQYF
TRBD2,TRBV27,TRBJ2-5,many,TGTGCCAGCAGTTTGGTTGCCGGGACTATTATGGAGACCCAGTACTTC,CASSLVAGTIMETQYF
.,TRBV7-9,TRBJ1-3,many,TGTGCCAGCAGCTCAGAAGTGGACGGAAACACCATATATTTT,CASSSEVDGNTIYF
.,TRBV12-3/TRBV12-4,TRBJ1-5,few,TGTGCCAGCAGTTTGGGTAAAAATCAGCCCCAGCATTTT,CASSLGKNQPQHF
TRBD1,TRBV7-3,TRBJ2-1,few,TGTGCCAGCAGCAGGGGACAGGGGGTTTACAATGAGCAGTTCTTC,CASSRGQGVYNEQFF
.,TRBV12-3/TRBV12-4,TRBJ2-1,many,TGTGCCAGCAGCCCATTCGGAGAGCAGTTCTTC,CASSPFGEQFF
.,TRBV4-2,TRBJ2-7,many,TGTGCCAGCAGTCTTGGGCCATGGGACGAGCAGTACTTC,CASSLGPWDEQYF
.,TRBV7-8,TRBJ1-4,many,TGTGCCAGCAGCCCCCTGGCTACAACTAATGAAAAACTGTTTTTT,CASSPLATTNEKLFF
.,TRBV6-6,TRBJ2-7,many,TGTGCCAGCAGTCCGACAGGTTGGGAGCAGTACTTC,CASSPTGWEQYF
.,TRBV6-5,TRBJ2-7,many,TGTGCCAGCAGTTACTCGAGACAGTACTACGAGCAGTACTTC,CASSYSRQYYEQYF
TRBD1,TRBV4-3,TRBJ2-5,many,TGCGCCAGCAGCCAAGAGTTAGCTGGACAGGGGGAGGGAGAGACCCAGTACTTC,CASSQELAGQGEGETQYF
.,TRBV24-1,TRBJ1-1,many,TGTGCCACCGTGTCATCGGGGGCTATGGCTTTCTTT,CATVSSGAMAFF
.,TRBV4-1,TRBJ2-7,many,TGCGCCAGCAGCCACGGCAGCAGGGCGTACGAGCAGTACTTC,CASSHGSRAYEQYF
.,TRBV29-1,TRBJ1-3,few,TGCAGCGTTGAGCTAGGGACTGGAAACACCATATATTTT,CSVELGTGNTIYF
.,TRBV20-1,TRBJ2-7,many,TGCAGTGCTAGTGCCAACTGGGGGACACTATCCTACGAGCAGTACTTC,CSASANWGTLSYEQYF
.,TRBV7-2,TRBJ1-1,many,TGTGCCAGCAGTTTGAGCCGAATCGAAGCTTTCTTT,CASSLSRIEAFF
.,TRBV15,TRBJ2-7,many,TGTGCCACCAGCAGAGATGAGGACGAGCAGTACTTC,CATSRDEDEQYF
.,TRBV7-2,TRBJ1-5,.,TGTGCCAGCAGCTTAGGTCCAGAAAAAGGTCAGCCCCAGCATTTT,CASSLGPEKGQPQHF
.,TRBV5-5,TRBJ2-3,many,TGTGCCAGCAGCGCACGACCCAGCGCGGTCACAGATACGCGGTATTTT,CASSARPSAVTDTRYF
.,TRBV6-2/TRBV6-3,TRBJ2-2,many,TGTGCCAGCAGTTACTCCCTCGACACCGGGGAGCTGTTTTTT,CASSYSLDTGELFF
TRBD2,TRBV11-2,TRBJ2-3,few,TGTGCCAGCAGCTGGGGGACTAGCGGTAGCACAGATACGCAGTATTTT,CASSWGTSGSTDTQYF
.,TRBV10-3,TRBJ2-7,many,TGTGCCATCAGTGAGTCGGGGGGTAGCTACGAGCAGTACTTC,CAISESGGSYEQYF
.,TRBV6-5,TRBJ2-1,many,TGTGCCAGCAGTTACTCGGCGGATGAGCAGTTCTTC,CASSYSADEQFF